These 19 T cell receptor beta chains were all obtained from the same sample, sequenced in a study of T-cell reconstitution after alpha-beta-depleted transplantation in children. Researchers prepared the TCRbeta library using unique molecular identifiers, the study reports. Each CDR3 protein is one row after TCRdb ran MiXCR on the PCR reads. The table has 200,000 to 250,000 distinct CDR3 sequences, about 24% seen once; the top ten hold under 5.5%. The sequenced sample was PBMCs, mostly from graft donor cells, obtained 360 days after TCRalphabeta/CD19-depleted stem cell transplant. These receptors originate from a female patient aged 2-15 years who had a stem cell transplant for congenital amegakaryocytic thrombocytopenia, so the T cells may come from the graft donor.

The gene calls are TRBV5-1 and TRBJ2-5, with 8 bases that match TRBD1. This CDR3 spans 15 amino acids. Germline V gene sequence: CDR1 SGHRS, CDR2 YFSETQ. V lost 5 bases to trimming and J lost 1 base; unmatched junction nucleotides: 7. The CDR3 loop reads CASRFGTGPQETQYF. DNA for the CDR3: TGCGCCAGCAGATTTGGGACAGGACCCCAAGAGACCCAGTACTTC.

The chain uses TRBV29-1 and TRBJ2-1; TRBD2 agrees at 10 bases. Germline V gene data show CDR1 as SQVTM and CDR2 as ANQGSEA. V gave up 7 bases and J gave up 5 bases; unmatched junction bases: 11. The CDR3 is 15 residues long. CDR3 sequence reads: CSALPVGLADNEQFF. The CDR3, as DNA: TGCAGCGCACTCCCGGTTGGACTAGCGGACAATGAGCAGTTCTTC.

This clonotype was detected only a few times. This chain links TRBV4-1 with TRBJ2-3, with a weak D call TRBD2 (5 bases). The CDR3 has 17 amino acids. Germline loops: CDR1 MGHRA, CDR2 YSYEKL. V lost 0 bases and J 0 bases, leaving 13 bases between the germline ends. Written as DNA, the CDR3 is TGCGCCAGCAGCCAAGATCAGGAGGAGATTAGCACAGATACGCAGTATTTT. It translates to CASSQDQEEISTDTQYF.

This clonotype was seen a few times. The chain carries TRBV3-1 and TRBJ2-7, with 7 nucleotides matching TRBD2. The CDR3 runs 14 residues. Trimming removed 4 bases from V and 4 bases from J; junction bases left unmatched: 7. Per germline, CDR1 LGHDT and CDR2 YNNKEL (reference sequence). CDR3 nucleotides: TGTGCCAGCAGCCCCCAACCGGGACTATACGAGCAGTACTTC. Protein: CASSPQPGLYEQYF.

This clonotype has a handful of counts. The V call is TRBV20-1, the J call TRBJ2-5; D remains ambiguous. The germline V gene encodes CDR1 DFQATT and CDR2 SNEGSKA (reference sequence). The CDR3 contains 10 residues. V was trimmed by 6 bases and J by 5 bases, leaving 7 bases between them. CDR3 protein: CSARSETQYF. In DNA, the CDR3 is TGCAGTGCCCGCTCTGAGACCCAGTACTTC.

This chain links TRBV4-2 with TRBJ1-4; tentatively, D is TRBD1 (6 bases). Germline assignment: CDR1 LGHNA and CDR2 YNFKEQ. Trimming cost V 2 bases and J 5 bases, with 12 bases left between them. The CDR3 runs 15 residues. The DNA for the CDR3 is TGTGCCAGCAGCCAATCAGGGGCTGAGAATGAAAAACTGTTTTTT. This encodes CASSQSGAENEKLFF.

This clonotype was picked up a small number of times. The V call is TRBV4-1, the J call TRBJ2-7; TRBD2 matches 9 bases. Looked up from germline, CDR1 is MGHRA and CDR2 is YSYEKL. The junction had 12 bases not matched to a gene; V was cut back by 3 bases and J by 6 bases. The CDR3 loop spans 16 amino acids. For the CDR3, the DNA is TGCGCCAGCAGCCACGCGCCCGTAGCGGGAGTGGGCGAGCAGTACTTC. This codes for CASSHAPVAGVGEQYF.

The count of this clonotype is one. The chain combines TRBV7-7 with TRBJ2-5, with 8 bases lining up with TRBD2. Per the germline V gene, CDR1 is SSHAT and CDR2 is FNYEAQ (reference sequence). The CDR3 consists of 14 residues. V lost 6 bases to trimming and J lost 5 bases; unmatched junction nucleotides: 8. The CDR3: CASSSGTRGETQYF. CDR3 coding DNA: TGTGCCAGCAGTTCCGGGACTAGGGGGGAGACCCAGTACTTC.

The rearrangement uses TRBV5-6 and TRBJ2-3; D not certain. The CDR3 consists of 13 residues. Trimming pared 0 bases from V and 6 bases from J, leaving 8 bases between. Germline lookup yields CDR1 SGHDT and CDR2 YYEEEE. The CDR3 DNA is TGTGCCAGCAGCTTGGAATTTGGTGATACGCAGTATTTT. Its translation is CASSLEFGDTQYF.

Regarding this clonotype: A read error is possible here, since a much larger clone lies one base away. Likely a read error: the CDR3 ends without its conserved phenylalanine or tryptophan. The V and J genes are TRBV5-1 and TRBJ2-5, with a possible D match to TRBD1 (6 bases). From germline, CDR1 is SGHRS and CDR2 YFSETQ. This CDR3 is built from 13 residues. Trimming shortened V by 2 bases and J by 5 bases, and 10 bases separated the two germline ends. The CDR3 region is CASSFGTGETQYL. The CDR3 nucleotides are TGCGCCAGCAGCTTTGGTACAGGGGAGACCCAGTACTTG.

This clonotype was recorded many times. The chain carries TRBV10-3 and TRBJ1-2; D possibly corresponds to TRBD1 (6 bases). This CDR3 region has 13 residues. Trimming pared 10 bases from V and 2 bases from J, leaving 14 bases between. Germline V gene sequence: CDR1 ENHRY, CDR2 SYGVKD. The DNA for the CDR3 is TGTGCCACCCAGGGGCAGTGGAACTATGGCTACACCTTC. Translated: CATQGQWNYGYTF.

This sequence joins TRBV28 and TRBJ1-4; D not certain. Germline CDR1 MDHEN, CDR2 SYDVKM. This CDR3 has 14 residues. V lost 0 bases and J lost 12, with 14 bases in between. The CDR3 loop is CASSLCLARCELFF. The CDR3 DNA reads as TGTGCCAGCAGTTTATGTCTTGCGAGGTGCGAACTGTTTTTT.

The rearrangement joins TRBV12-3 or TRBV12-4 to TRBJ1-3; D is unresolved. The ends were cut back, 2 bases at V and 0 bases at J, with 8 bases in the middle. The CDR3 totals 15 residues. The CDR3 nucleotides read TGTGCCAGCAGTTTACTCAATCTCTCTGGAAACACCATATATTTT. Amino acid sequence: CASSLLNLSGNTIYF.

There are a few counts of this clonotype. V is TRBV7-2 and J is TRBJ2-1; TRBD2 matches at 9 bases. This CDR3 is 17 amino acids long. The germline gives CDR1 SGHTA, CDR2 FQGNSA. With 2 bases clipped from V and 5 bases from J, the junction kept 10 bases outside the gene matches. The CDR3 DNA reads as TGTGCCAGCAGCTTACGTCCGGGGCTAGCGGGGAACAATGAGCAGTTCTTC. This sequence encodes CASSLRPGLAGNNEQFF.

This rearrangement joins TRBV6-1 to TRBJ2-1; TRBD2 might be the D (6 bases). In germline, CDR1 is MNHNS, CDR2 SASEGT. The CDR3 is 14 residues long. The ends were cut back, 8 bases at V and 0 bases at J, with 11 bases in the middle. This CDR3 reads CASCGTSSYNEQFF. The CDR3 DNA sequence: TGTGCCAGCTGCGGGACGAGCTCCTACAATGAGCAGTTCTTC.

A remark on this clonotype: Germline is not matched at one junction end, which may reflect a read error. The chain employs TRBV13 and TRBJ2-1; 7 bases line up with TRBD2. CDR1 is PRHDT, CDR2 FYEKMQ, per germline (reference sequence). This CDR3 comprises 18 residues. The CDR3 sequence is CASSLGGAFSGRYNEQFF. The CDR3 nucleotides read TGTGCCAGCAGCCTAGGAGGAGCCTTTAGCGGGCGCTACAATGAGCAGTTCTTC.

The chain is built from TRBV2 and TRBJ1-2; D ambiguous. V was pared by 4 bases and J by 4 bases, with 7 bases between. This CDR3 has 12 residues. CDR1 is SNHLY, CDR2 FYNNEI, per germline. Here the CDR3 reads CASSGQAYGYTF. CDR3 coding DNA: TGTGCCAGCAGTGGGCAGGCCTATGGCTACACCTTC. The whole variable domain, filled in from reference TRBV2 and TRBJ1-2, reads EPEVTQTPSHQVTQMGQEVILRCVPISNHLYFYWYRQILGQKVEFLVSFYNNEISEKSEIFDDQFSVERPDGSNFTLKIRSTKLEDSAMYFCASSGQAYGYTFGSGTRLTVV.

This clonotype appeared a few times. The rearrangement uses TRBV12-3 or TRBV12-4 and TRBJ1-4; D is uncertain. The CDR3 runs to 14 residues. Between the trimmed V and J ends, which lost 8 bases and 4 bases, there was a span of 14 bases. The chain's CDR3 is CASSPRANNEKLFF. For the CDR3, the DNA is TGTGCCAGCTCGCCCCGGGCGAATAATGAAAAACTGTTTTTT.

This clonotype was seen only a few times. The V gene is TRBV29-1, the J gene TRBJ2-7; no clear D. Trimming pared 5 bases from V and 2 bases from J, leaving 13 bases between. Germline CDR1 reads SQVTM; CDR2 reads ANQGSEA. The length of the CDR3 is 13 residues. The CDR3 bases are TGCAGCGTTCGCGGTTCAGGCGCCTACGAGCAGTACTTC. It encodes CSVRGSGAYEQYF.